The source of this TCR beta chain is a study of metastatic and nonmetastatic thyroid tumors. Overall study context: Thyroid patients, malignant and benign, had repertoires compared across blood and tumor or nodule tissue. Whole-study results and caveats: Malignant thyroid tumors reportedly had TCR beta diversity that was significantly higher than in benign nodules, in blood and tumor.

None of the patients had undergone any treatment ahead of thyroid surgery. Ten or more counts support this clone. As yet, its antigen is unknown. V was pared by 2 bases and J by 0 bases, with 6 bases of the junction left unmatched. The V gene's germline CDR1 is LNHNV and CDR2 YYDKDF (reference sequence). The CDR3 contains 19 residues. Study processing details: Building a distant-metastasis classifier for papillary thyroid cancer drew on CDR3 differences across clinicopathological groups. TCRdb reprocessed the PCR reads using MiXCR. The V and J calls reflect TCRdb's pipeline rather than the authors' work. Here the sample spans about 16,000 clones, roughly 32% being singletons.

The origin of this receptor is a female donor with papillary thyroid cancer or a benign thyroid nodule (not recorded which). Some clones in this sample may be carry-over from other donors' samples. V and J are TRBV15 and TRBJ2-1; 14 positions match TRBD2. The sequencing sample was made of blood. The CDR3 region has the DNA TGTGCCACCAGCAGAAACGGACTAGCGGGGGGTTACTCCTACAATGAGCAGTTCTTC. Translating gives CATSRNGLAGGYSYNEQFF.